Each of the 4 T cell receptor beta chains below was sequenced from the same sample in a study of early T cells in non-severe SARS-CoV-2 infection. TCRdb re-derived calls from the 5' RACE reads in MiXCR, one entry per CDR3 protein. This table has approximately 70,000 distinct CDR3 sequences, less than 15% appearing once. The material sequenced was whole blood. Receptor source: an adult who was a healthcare worker with PCR-confirmed SARS-CoV-2 infection or an uninfected control (not recorded which).

This clonotype was counted many times. The J gene is TRBJ2-5, the V gene TRBV4-1, with 7 bases identical to TRBD1. From germline, CDR1 is MGHRA and CDR2 YSYEKL. CDR3 length equals 15 residues. The V segment lost 2 bases and the J segment 5 bases; nucleotides outside the gene matches: 8. The chain's CDR3 is CASSQSPGGLETQYF. The CDR3 DNA is TGCGCCAGCAGCCAATCTCCAGGGGGATTGGAGACCCAGTACTTC.

The table lists this clonotype with many counts. The chain recombines TRBV18 with TRBJ2-7; D perhaps matches TRBD1 (5 bases). Trimming stripped 4 bases from V and 0 bases from J, with 7 bases between. This CDR3 spans 13 amino acids. Germline values: CDR1 KGHSH, CDR2 LQKENI. The CDR3 nucleotides are TGTGCCAGCTCACGGACACTCTCCTACGAGCAGTACTTC. It specifies CASSRTLSYEQYF.

In its sample, this clonotype was seen a few times. V and J are TRBV4-1 and TRBJ2-7, with 7 nucleotides matching TRBD2. This CDR3 has 17 residues. The junction had 15 bases not matched to a gene; V was cut back by 0 bases and J by 7 bases. Germline CDR1 and CDR2: MGHRA and YSYEKL. The CDR3 loop reads CASSQDIVAAGRREQYF. The CDR3 region has the DNA TGCGCCAGCAGCCAAGATATAGTGGCAGCCGGGAGGAGAGAGCAGTACTTC.

This clonotype was recorded many times. The chain combines TRBV10-2 with TRBJ1-5; 7 nucleotides match TRBD1. This CDR3 has 15 amino acids. Germline CDR1 and CDR2: WSHSY and SAAADI. J gave up 5 bases and V 3 bases, and 7 bases lay outside the gene matches. CDR3 sequence reads: CASSDDRAYDQPQHF. In nucleotides, the CDR3 is TGCGCCAGCAGTGATGACAGGGCCTACGATCAGCCCCAGCATTTT.